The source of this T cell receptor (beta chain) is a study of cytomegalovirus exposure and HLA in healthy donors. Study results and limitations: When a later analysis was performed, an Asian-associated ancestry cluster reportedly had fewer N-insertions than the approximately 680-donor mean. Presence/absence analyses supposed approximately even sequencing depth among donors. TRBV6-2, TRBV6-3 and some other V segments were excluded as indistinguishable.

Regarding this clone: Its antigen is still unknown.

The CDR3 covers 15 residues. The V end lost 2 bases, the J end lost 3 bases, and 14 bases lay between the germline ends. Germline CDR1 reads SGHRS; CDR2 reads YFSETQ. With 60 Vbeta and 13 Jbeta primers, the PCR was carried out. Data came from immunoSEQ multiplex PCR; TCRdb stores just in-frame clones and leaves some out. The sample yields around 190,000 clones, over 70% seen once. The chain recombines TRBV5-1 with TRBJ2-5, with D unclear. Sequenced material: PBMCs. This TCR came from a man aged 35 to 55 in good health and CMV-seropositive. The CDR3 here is CASSFGSSNEETQYF. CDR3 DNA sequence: TGCGCCAGCAGCTTTGGCTCTAGTAACGAAGAGACCCAGTACTTC.